The following is a T cell receptor beta chain sequence with its context. Antigen unknown. Germline V lookup: CDR1 SGHTA, CDR2 FQGNSA. Between the trimmed V and J ends, which lost 2 bases and 2 bases, there was a span of 7 bases. The CDR3 sequence is 13 residues long. Libraries were prepared by immunoSEQ multiplex PCR; TCRdb keeps only in-frame clonotypes and omits some of them. The data show millions of clones, over 85% seen once. The data were obtained in a study of shared clonotypes between healthy human individuals. General study results and limits: Naive subsets generally exceeded memory subsets in estimated richness.

This rearrangement joins TRBV7-2 to TRBJ2-7; D is undetermined. This receptor was identified in a man aged 18 to 29 in good health. Some clones in this sample may be carry-over from other donors' samples. The sequenced material came from naive CD4+ T cells from PBMCs. The subset here: CD45RA+ positively selected. CDR3 sequence reads: CASSLRRPYEQYF. As DNA, the CDR3 is TGTGCCAGCAGCTTACGGCGGCCCTACGAGCAGTACTTC.